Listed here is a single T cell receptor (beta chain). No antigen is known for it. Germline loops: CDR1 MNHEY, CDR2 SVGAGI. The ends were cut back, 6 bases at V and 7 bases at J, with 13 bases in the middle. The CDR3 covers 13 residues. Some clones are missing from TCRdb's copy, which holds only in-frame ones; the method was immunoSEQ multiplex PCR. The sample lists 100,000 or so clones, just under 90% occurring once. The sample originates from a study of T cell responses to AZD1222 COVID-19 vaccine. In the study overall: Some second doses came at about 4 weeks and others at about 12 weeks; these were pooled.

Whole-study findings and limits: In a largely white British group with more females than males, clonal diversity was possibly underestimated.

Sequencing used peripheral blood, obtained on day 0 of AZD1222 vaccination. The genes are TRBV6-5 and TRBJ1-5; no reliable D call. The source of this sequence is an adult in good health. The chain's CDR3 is CASRFGVSQPQHF. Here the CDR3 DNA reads TGTGCCAGCAGATTCGGGGTTAGCCAGCCCCAGCATTTT.